This T cell receptor (beta chain) was found in a study of CD8+CD57+ T cells in acquired aplastic anemia (dated by TCRdb to between 2017 and 2018). In terms of the full investigation: Extracted DNA from sorted CD4+ and CD8+ cells averaged around 3.4 ug, ranging from roughly 0.19 to 27.4 ug. An average of approximately 9.8 million reads for CD4+ cells and 11 million or so reads for CD8+ cells was obtained from healthy donor samples. The research as a whole found: Patients and healthy controls showed no significant difference in CD8+ Simpson's diversity (P=0.060). Roughly 31 CD8+ CDR3 sequences were shared between patients and controls but appeared highly expressed in patients and within their immunodominant clones.

The study deep-sequenced TCR repertoires of sorted CD4+ and CD8+ blood T cells from severe aplastic anemia patients and healthy subjects. Ficoll-Paque density gradient centrifugation was used to isolate peripheral blood mononuclear cells. Before DNA was extracted, CD4+ and CD8+ T cells were sorted using either FACS or magnetic beads. As concerns this clonotype: No antigen is known for it. The input lacks base qualities; no much larger clone sits a single base away.

Genomic DNA served as template for TCR beta VDJ combination and CDR3 sequence profiling. TCR repertoire sequencing was run on an Illumina HiSeq 2000. Regarding the original processing steps: Repertoires were assessed using TRBV/TRBJ rearrangement plots, CDR3 size and DJ length profiles, and Simpson's diversity index. The most abundant DNA sequence in the deep sequencing data was defined as the immunodominant clone. CDR3 amino acid sequences were screened for sharing across subjects and compared with published repertoires and the VDJdb database. TCRdb itself trimmed the public reads at Q25 with fastp, ran MiXCR and retained productive beta chains. Rows with a matching CDR3 protein are joined into one entry that keeps the most common DNA and genes. TCRdb, not the authors, supplied the V and J calls. The sample yields fewer than 200,000 distinct CDR3 sequences; 55% to 75% were counted once. The ten largest clonotypes hold under 60% of the sample.

The sequence came from a human donor in good health. Source material: sorted CD4+, CD8+, or CD8+CD57+ T cells (not recorded which) from PBMCs.

CDR3 region: CSADRQGIDEQFF. The DNA sequence is as follows: TGCAGTGCTGATCGACAGGGAATCGATGAGCAGTTCTTC. In this chain, TRBV20-1 is recombined with TRBJ2-1; 7 middle bases align to TRBD1. The CDR3 numbers 13 residues from cysteine through phenylalanine. The entry retains the CDR3 DNA only, 39 bases that are in frame from base 1. The germline V gene (reference sequence) provides CDR1 DFQATT and CDR2 SNEGSKA. Ends trimmed: V by 5 bases, J by 8 bases; bases unmatched to a gene: 9.